The T cell receptor beta chain described here comes from a study of T cell clonality in common variable immunodeficiency. The CDR3 is 16 residues long. The J segment lost 8 bases and the V segment lost 11 bases, leaving 14 bases of the junction unmatched. Some clones are missing from TCRdb's copy, which holds only in-frame ones; the method was immunoSEQ multiplex PCR. Altogether tens of thousands of clones were found in the sample, and no singletons occur. Study-level points and caveats: Reportedly, TCR beta sequences from common variable immunodeficiency showed fewer deletions and N-nucleotide insertions. The cause of increased CVID clonality remains unclear without subpopulation sequencing.

Patients and controls were mostly of Caucasian heritage. In its sample, this clone was seen many times. Its antigen is still unknown. Read coverage stops 3 residues before the CDR3 terminus; the germline J gene supplies the remainder. The chain has TRBV12-3 or TRBV12-4 and TRBJ2-1, with 14 bases aligning to TRBD2. Sequenced input: peripheral blood mononuclear cells. The sequence was obtained from a person between 18 and 75 years old in good health. Here the CDR3 reads CASGDGTSGSSDEQFF. The CDR3 DNA, read in part, is TGTGCCTCCGGAGATGGGACTAGCGGGAGTTCGGATGAG.